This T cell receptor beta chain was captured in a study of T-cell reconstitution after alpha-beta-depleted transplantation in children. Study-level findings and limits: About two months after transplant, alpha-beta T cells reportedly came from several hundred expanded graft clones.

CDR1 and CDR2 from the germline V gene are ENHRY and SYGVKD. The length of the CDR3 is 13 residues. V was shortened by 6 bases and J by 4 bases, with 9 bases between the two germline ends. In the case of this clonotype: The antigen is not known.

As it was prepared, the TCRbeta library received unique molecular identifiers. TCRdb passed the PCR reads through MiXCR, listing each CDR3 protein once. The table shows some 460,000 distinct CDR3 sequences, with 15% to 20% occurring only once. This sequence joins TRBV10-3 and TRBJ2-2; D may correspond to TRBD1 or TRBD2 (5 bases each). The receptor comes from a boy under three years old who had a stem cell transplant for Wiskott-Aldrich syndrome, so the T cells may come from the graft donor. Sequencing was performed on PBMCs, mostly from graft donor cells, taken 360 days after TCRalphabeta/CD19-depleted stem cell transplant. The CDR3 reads CAIRGEITGELFF. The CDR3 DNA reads TGTGCCATCAGGGGGGAAATCACCGGGGAGCTGTTTTTT.